The clone carrying this T cell receptor (beta chain) turned up a few times. The data stem from a study of blood T cell repertoires in COVID-19. Study at large: The United States, Italy and Spain provided the acute and convalescent COVID-19 samples.

Looked up from germline, CDR1 is SGHAT and CDR2 is FQNNGV. Germline trimming cut 6 bases from V and 2 bases from J; bases unmatched to any gene: 4. The CDR3 consists of 14 residues. Authors' processing steps: The assay estimated nucleated cells by amplifying reference gene primers. The method was immunoSEQ multiplex PCR; TCRdb's version includes in-frame clones alone and lacks a portion of them. The V and J calls and clone size come from that table; D and trimming were worked out from the DNA. The sample lists about 28,000 clones; about 85% were seen once. Sequencing was performed on peripheral blood. This clonotype originated in a man aged 55 to 70 with active COVID-19. This chain connects TRBV11-2 to TRBJ1-5, with 7 bases identical to TRBD1. As DNA, the CDR3 is TGTGCCAGCAGATACAGGGGTGGCAATCAGCCCCAGCATTTT. Translating gives CASRYRGGNQPQHF.